This passage covers 15 T cell receptor beta chains from one sample sequenced in a study of a mutant IDH1 vaccine in newly diagnosed glioma. Time point reported: week 47, end of study. It was 300 ug of mutant IDH1 20-mer peptide that made up each vaccine dose, given with topical imiquimod. The assay was immunoSEQ multiplex PCR, and TCRdb's table has in-frame clones only and misses some. This sample yields about 85,000 clones, of which nearly 90% are seen a single time; 0.6% to 0.95% belongs to the top ten. The antigens for these receptors are not known. The input for sequencing was PBMCs, taken from a glioma patient whose treatment included an IDH1 peptide vaccine. All receptors come from a woman aged 50 to 65 with glioma.

The gene calls are TRBV14 and TRBJ1-6, with 7 bases lining up with TRBD1. Germline V lookup: CDR1 SGHDN, CDR2 FVKESK. This CDR3 has 15 residues. Germline trimming cut 1 base from V and 10 bases from J; bases unmatched to any gene: 7. CDR3 DNA sequence: TGTGCCAGCAGCCAAGTACAGGGGTCGCGGTCACCCCTCCACTTT. Translating it yields CASSQVQGSRSPLHF.

The chain recombines TRBV5-1 with TRBJ2-7, with TRBD1 matching over 8 bases. The J segment lost 5 bases and the V segment lost 4 bases, leaving 8 bases of the junction unmatched. Looked up from germline, CDR1 is SGHRS and CDR2 is YFSETQ. This CDR3 contains 14 residues. CDR3 in DNA: TGCGCCAGCAGCCGAGGACAGGGTAGGGACGAGCAGTACTTC. It codes for CASSRGQGRDEQYF.

The V call is TRBV9, the J call TRBJ2-3; D is undetermined. V gave up 2 bases and J gave up 0 bases, with 13 bases separating them. CDR3 size: 16 residues. Germline V gene lookup returns CDR1 SGDLS and CDR2 YYNGEE. The CDR3 DNA is TGTGCCAGCAGCGTTCACCCTCTAGGCAGCACAGATACGCAGTATTTT. Translated: CASSVHPLGSTDTQYF.

The rearrangement uses TRBV6-5 and TRBJ1-2; D not certain. Germline V gene lookup returns CDR1 MNHEY and CDR2 SVGAGI. The CDR3 is 13 residues long. V shed 2 bases and J shed 4 bases, with 8 bases lying between them. CDR3 nucleotides: TGTGCCAGCAGTTACATGGACGGCTATGGCTACACCTTC. Protein sequence: CASSYMDGYGYTF.

The chain recombines TRBV5-6 with TRBJ1-1, with 9 bases lining up with TRBD1. The V segment lost 1 base and the J segment 11 bases; nucleotides outside the gene matches: 3. CDR1 and CDR2 (germline): SGHDT, YYEEEE. The CDR3 is 12 amino acids. For the CDR3, the DNA is TGTGCCAGCAGCTTGCGGACAGGGGTGGCTTTCTTT. This gives the protein CASSLRTGVAFF. The full variable domain, rest sourced from reference TRBV5-6 and TRBJ1-1, is DAGVTQSPTHLIKTRGQQVTLRCSPKSGHDTVSWYQQALGQGPQFIFQYYEEEERQRGNFPDRFSGHQFPNYSSELNVNALLLGDSALYLCASSLRTGVAFFGQGTRLTVV.

This sequence joins TRBV5-1 and TRBJ1-2; 7 bases align to TRBD1. V shed 4 bases, J shed 3 bases, and the junction held 9 bases outside the gene matches. Germline CDR1 and CDR2: SGHRS and YFSETQ. The CDR3 sequence is 15 residues long. The CDR3 region is CASSLRQGTDYGYTF. The CDR3 DNA reads TGCGCCAGCAGCCTACGACAGGGAACTGACTATGGCTACACCTTC.

In its sample, this clone was seen once. J is TRBJ2-1 and V is TRBV27, with a possible D match to TRBD2 (5 bases). Germline CDR1 MNHEY, CDR2 SMNVEV (reference sequence). This CDR3 region has 14 residues. Deletions cut 5 bases from V and 5 bases from J, with 13 bases between. CDR3: CASSTKDFDNEQFF. The CDR3 nucleotides read TGTGCCAGCAGTACGAAGGACTTTGACAATGAGCAGTTCTTC.

The chain joins TRBV6-1 to TRBJ1-5; weak D call: TRBD1 (5 bases). Germline assignment: CDR1 MNHNS and CDR2 SASEGT. Trimming took off 7 bases at V and 0 bases at J, with 13 bases between the two ends. This CDR3 has 15 amino acids. Here the CDR3 DNA reads TGTGCCAGCACCACGGGACTTTCTAGCAATCAGCCCCAGCATTTT. Amino acids: CASTTGLSSNQPQHF.

The CDR3 loop is CASSIFANTIYF. The CDR3 nucleotides read TGTGCCAGCAGTATCTTTGCAAACACCATATATTTT. The chain is built from TRBV25-1 and TRBJ1-3, with unresolved D. The CDR3 spans 12 residues. Germline V gene lookup returns CDR1 MGHDK and CDR2 SYGVNS. V lost 5 bases to trimming and J lost 6 bases, with 8 bases between them.

This clone turned up a few times. The chain is built from TRBV21-1 and TRBJ1-3; the tabulated D call, TRBD1, remains unverified against the DNA. TRBV21-1 is assigned pseudogene status. The CDR3 extends over 14 amino acids. The CDR3 DNA sequence: TGTGCCAGCAGCAAAGCTTCAGGGGGAAACACCATATATTTT. Translated, it gives CASSKASGGNTIYF.

This chain links TRBV5-4 with TRBJ1-1; 7 bases map to TRBD1. Unmatched junction bases numbered 4, after V lost 4 bases and J lost 1 base. CDR3 length: 14 residues. Germline assignment: CDR1 SGHNT and CDR2 YYREEE (reference sequence). CDR3 loop: CASSQGQQNTEAFF. CDR3 sequence (DNA): TGTGCCAGCAGCCAGGGACAGCAGAACACTGAAGCTTTCTTT.

The rearrangement links TRBV5-1 to TRBJ1-5, with 11 nucleotides matching TRBD1. Germline V gives CDR1 SGHRS, CDR2 YFSETQ. This CDR3 contains 15 residues. V was clipped by 4 bases and J by 6 bases; unmatched bases: 6. CDR3 coding DNA: TGCGCCAGCAGCCGCGGGACAGGGGGTATTCAGCCCCAGCATTTT. Translation: CASSRGTGGIQPQHF. The full variable domain, with the rest looked up from reference TRBV5-1 and TRBJ1-5, is KAGVTQTPRYLIKTRGQQVTLSCSPISGHRSVSWYQQTPGQGLQFLFEYFSETQRNKGNFPGRFSGRQFSNSRSEMNVSTLELGDSALYLCASSRGTGGIQPQHFGDGTRLSIL.

V usage is TRBV5-4 and J usage is TRBJ1-4, with unresolved D. Germline V gene data show CDR1 as SGHNT and CDR2 as YYREEE (reference sequence). V was cut by 4 bases and J by 7 bases, with 17 bases left in between. CDR3 length: 15 amino acids. CDR3 DNA sequence: TGTGCCAGCAGCCCAACCGGAGGAGGTAGTGAAAAACTGTTTTTT. Protein product: CASSPTGGGSEKLFF. The full variable domain, completed using reference TRBV5-4 and TRBJ1-4, is ETGVTQSPTHLIKTRGQQVTLRCSSQSGHNTVSWYQQALGQGPQFIFQYYREEENGRGNFPPRFSGLQFPNYSSELNVNALELDDSALYLCASSPTGGGSEKLFFGSGTQLSVL.

The chain joins TRBV28 to TRBJ1-5; D uncertain. The CDR3 length is 12 residues. Trimming removed 6 bases at V and 6 bases at J, with 9 bases between. Germline V CDR1 and CDR2: MDHEN, SYDVKM. CDR3 DNA sequence: TGTGCCAGCAGGGCTCAAGGTCAGCCCCAGCATTTT. Protein sequence: CASRAQGQPQHF.

J is TRBJ2-1 and V is TRBV7-2, with 11 bases identical to TRBD2. The CDR3 runs 14 residues. Trimming took 5 bases from V and 8 from J; bases not matched to a gene: 5. CDR1 SGHTA and CDR2 FQGNSA come from the germline V gene. CDR3 amino acids: CASSLGTSGDEQFF. The DNA of the CDR3 is TGTGCCAGCAGCCTGGGGACTAGCGGCGATGAGCAGTTCTTC.